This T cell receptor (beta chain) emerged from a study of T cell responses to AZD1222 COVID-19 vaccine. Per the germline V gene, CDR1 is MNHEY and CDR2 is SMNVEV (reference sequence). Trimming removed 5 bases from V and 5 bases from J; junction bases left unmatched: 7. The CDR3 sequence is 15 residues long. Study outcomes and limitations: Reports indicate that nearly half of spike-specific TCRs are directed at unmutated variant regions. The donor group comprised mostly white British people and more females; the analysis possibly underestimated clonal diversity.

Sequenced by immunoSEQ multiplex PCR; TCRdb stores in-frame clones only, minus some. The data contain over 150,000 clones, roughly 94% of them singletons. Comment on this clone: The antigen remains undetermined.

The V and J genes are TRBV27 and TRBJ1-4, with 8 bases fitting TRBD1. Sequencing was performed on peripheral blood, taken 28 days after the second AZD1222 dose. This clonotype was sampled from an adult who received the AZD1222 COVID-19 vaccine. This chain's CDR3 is CASSHTGDRNEKLFF. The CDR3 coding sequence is TGTGCCAGCAGTCACACCGGGGACAGGAATGAAAAACTGTTTTTT. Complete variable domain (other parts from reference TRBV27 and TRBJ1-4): EAQVTQNPRYLITVTGKKLTVTCSQNMNHEYMSWYRQDPGLGLRQIYYSMNVEVTDKGDVPEGYKVSRKEKRNFPLILESPSPNQTSLYFCASSHTGDRNEKLFFGSGTQLSVL.